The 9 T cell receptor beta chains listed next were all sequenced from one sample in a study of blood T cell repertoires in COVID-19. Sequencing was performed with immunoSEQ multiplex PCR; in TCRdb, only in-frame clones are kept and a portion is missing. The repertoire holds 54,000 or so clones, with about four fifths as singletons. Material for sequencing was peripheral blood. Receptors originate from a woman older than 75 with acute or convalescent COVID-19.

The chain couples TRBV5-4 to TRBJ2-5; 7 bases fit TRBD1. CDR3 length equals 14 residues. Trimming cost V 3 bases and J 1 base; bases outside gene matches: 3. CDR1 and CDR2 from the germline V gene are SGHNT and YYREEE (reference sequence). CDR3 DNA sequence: TGTGCCAGCAGCTGGGGACAGATCCAAGAGACCCAGTACTTC. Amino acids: CASSWGQIQETQYF.

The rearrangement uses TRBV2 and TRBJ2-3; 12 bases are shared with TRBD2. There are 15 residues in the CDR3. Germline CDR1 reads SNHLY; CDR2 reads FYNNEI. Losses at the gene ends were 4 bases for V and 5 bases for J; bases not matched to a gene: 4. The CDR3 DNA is TGTGCCAGCAGTGGGACTAGCGGGGCTGGAGATACGCAGTATTTT. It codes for CASSGTSGAGDTQYF.

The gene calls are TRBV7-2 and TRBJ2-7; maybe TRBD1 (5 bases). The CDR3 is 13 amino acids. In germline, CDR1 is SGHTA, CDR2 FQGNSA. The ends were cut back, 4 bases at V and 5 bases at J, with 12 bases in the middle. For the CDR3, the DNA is TGTGCCAGCAGCTCCCCAGGGTTACACGAGCAGTACTTC. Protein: CASSSPGLHEQYF.

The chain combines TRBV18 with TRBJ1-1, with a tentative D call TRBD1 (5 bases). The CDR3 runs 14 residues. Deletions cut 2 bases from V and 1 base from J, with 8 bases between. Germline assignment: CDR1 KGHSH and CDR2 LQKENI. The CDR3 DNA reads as TGTGCCAGCTCACCAACAACAGGGAACACTGAAGCTTTCTTT. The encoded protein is CASSPTTGNTEAFF.

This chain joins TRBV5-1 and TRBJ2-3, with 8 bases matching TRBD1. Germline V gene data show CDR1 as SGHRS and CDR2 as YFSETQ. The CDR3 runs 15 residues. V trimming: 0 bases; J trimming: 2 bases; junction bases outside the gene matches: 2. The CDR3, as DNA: TGCGCCAGCAGCTTGGACAGGGGGTACACAGATACGCAGTATTTT. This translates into CASSLDRGYTDTQYF.

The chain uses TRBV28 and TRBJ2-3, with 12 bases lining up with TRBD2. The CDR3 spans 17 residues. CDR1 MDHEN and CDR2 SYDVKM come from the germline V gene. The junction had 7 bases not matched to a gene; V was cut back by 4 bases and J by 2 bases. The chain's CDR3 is CASSSPGLAGYTDTQYF. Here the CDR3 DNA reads TGTGCCAGCAGTTCACCGGGACTAGCGGGCTACACAGATACGCAGTATTTT.

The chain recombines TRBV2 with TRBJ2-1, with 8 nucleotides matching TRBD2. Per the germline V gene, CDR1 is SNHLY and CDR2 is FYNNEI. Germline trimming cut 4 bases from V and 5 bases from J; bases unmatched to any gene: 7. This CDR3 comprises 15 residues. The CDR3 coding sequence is TGTGCCAGCAGTGGGCGGACTAGCCGAGACAATGAGCAGTTCTTC. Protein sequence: CASSGRTSRDNEQFF.

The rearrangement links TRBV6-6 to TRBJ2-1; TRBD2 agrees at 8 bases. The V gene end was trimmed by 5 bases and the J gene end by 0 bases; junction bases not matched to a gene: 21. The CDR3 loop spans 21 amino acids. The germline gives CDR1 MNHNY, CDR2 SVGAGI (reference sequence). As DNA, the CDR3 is TGTGCCAGCAGTCCAGCAGGGTCGGGACTAGTAGGTCCCGGCTCCTACAATGAGCAGTTCTTC. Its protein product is CASSPAGSGLVGPGSYNEQFF.

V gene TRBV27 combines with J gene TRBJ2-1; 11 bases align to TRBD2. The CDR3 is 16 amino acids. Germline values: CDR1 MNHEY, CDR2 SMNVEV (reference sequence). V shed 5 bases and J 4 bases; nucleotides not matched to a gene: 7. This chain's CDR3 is CASSIQLAGVYNEQFF. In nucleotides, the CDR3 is TGTGCCAGCAGTATACAACTAGCGGGAGTGTACAATGAGCAGTTCTTC.